The entry below describes one T cell receptor (beta chain). The ends were cut back, 7 bases at V and 3 bases at J, with 15 bases in the middle. The CDR3 covers 14 residues. Germline CDR1 reads MNHEY; CDR2 reads SVGAGI. Data came from immunoSEQ multiplex PCR; TCRdb stores just in-frame clones and leaves some out. The sample has about 89,000 clones; about 84% are singletons. The sample belongs to a study of control samples from healthy donors and cancer patients. The sequence was collected from a woman in her 40s in good health. The chain uses TRBV6-5 and TRBJ1-1; D is uncertain. The sequenced sample was blood. The chain's CDR3 is CASKTYPPDTEAFF. As DNA, the CDR3 is TGTGCCAGCAAAACATATCCCCCCGACACTGAAGCTTTCTTT.